The 10 T cell receptor beta chains below all came from one sample that was sequenced in a study of cytomegalovirus exposure and HLA in healthy donors. PCR employed 60 Vbeta and 13 Jbeta primers. Produced via immunoSEQ multiplex PCR; TCRdb's table is partial and in-frame only. The sample lists just over 95,000 clones; around four fifths were seen once. Material: PBMCs. These receptors originate from a woman aged 35 to 49 in good health and CMV-seronegative.

The chain combines TRBV18 with TRBJ2-2; D possibly corresponds to TRBD2 (6 bases). Germline loops: CDR1 KGHSH, CDR2 LQKENI. CDR3 size: 15 residues. V was cut by 4 bases and J by 0 bases, with 9 bases left in between. The CDR3 nucleotides are TGTGCCAGCTCACGCGGGACTTCGAACACCGGGGAGCTGTTTTTT. Translation: CASSRGTSNTGELFF. The whole variable domain, filled in from reference TRBV18 and TRBJ2-2, reads NAGVMQNPRHLVRRRGQEARLRCSPMKGHSHVYWYRQLPEEGLKFMVYLQKENIIDESGMPKERFSAEFPKEGPSILRIQQVVRGDSAAYFCASSRGTSNTGELFFGEGSRLTVL.

V usage is TRBV18 and J usage is TRBJ2-1, with TRBD2 as a possible D gene (5 bases). This CDR3 contains 14 residues. Germline V lookup: CDR1 KGHSH, CDR2 LQKENI. V lost 4 bases and J 7 bases, leaving 14 bases between the germline ends. The CDR3 DNA follows: TGTGCCAGCTCACAAACGAGGGCCGGAAATGAGCAGTTCTTC. Its translation is CASSQTRAGNEQFF. The variable domain in full, completed from reference TRBV18 and TRBJ2-1, reads NAGVMQNPRHLVRRRGQEARLRCSPMKGHSHVYWYRQLPEEGLKFMVYLQKENIIDESGMPKERFSAEFPKEGPSILRIQQVVRGDSAAYFCASSQTRAGNEQFFGPGTRLTVL.

CDR3 protein: CASRYGGGANEKLFF. CDR3 in DNA: TGTGCCAGCAGGTACGGAGGAGGAGCTAATGAAAAACTGTTTTTT. J is TRBJ1-4 and V is TRBV7-2; D is unresolved. The CDR3 spans 15 residues. Germline V gene data show CDR1 as SGHTA and CDR2 as FQGNSA. With 6 bases removed from V and 3 bases from J, the gap between germline ends came to 14 bases.

The chain employs TRBV7-3 and TRBJ2-5; 7 bases are shared with TRBD1. The V gene end was trimmed by 5 bases and the J gene end by 5 bases; junction bases not matched to a gene: 11. Germline CDR1 SGHTA, CDR2 FQGTGA. There are 15 residues in the CDR3. CDR3 nucleotide sequence: TGTGCCAGCAGCCAAGCAGGACAGGCTCGGGAGACCCAGTACTTC. Its protein is CASSQAGQARETQYF.

The chain uses TRBV5-8 and TRBJ1-5, with a tentative D call TRBD1 (5 bases). This CDR3 has 13 amino acids. In germline, CDR1 is SGHTS, CDR2 YDEGEE. Between the trimmed V and J ends, which lost 5 bases and 3 bases, there was a span of 9 bases. The CDR3 region has the DNA TGTGCCAGCAGGCGGGGGTTCAATCAGCCCCAGCATTTT. Encoded protein: CASRRGFNQPQHF. The variable domain in full, with the rest retrieved from reference TRBV5-8 and TRBJ1-5, is EAGVTQSPTHLIKTRGQQATLRCSPISGHTSVYWYQQALGLGLQFLLWYDEGEERNRGNFPPRFSGRQFPNYSSELNVNALELEDSALYLCASRRGFNQPQHFGDGTRLSIL.

The chain combines TRBV27 with TRBJ1-5, with 8 bases identical to TRBD1. There are 14 residues in the CDR3. CDR1 and CDR2 from the germline V gene are MNHEY and SMNVEV (reference sequence). Trimming removed 4 bases from V and 8 bases from J; junction bases left unmatched: 7. The CDR3 DNA follows: TGTGCCAGCAGTTCGACAGGGGAAGGGGAGCCCCAGCATTTT. Protein: CASSSTGEGEPQHF.

The CDR3: CACRELAYGYTF. The DNA of the CDR3 is TGTGCCTGCAGGGAACTAGCCTATGGCTACACCTTC. V is TRBV30 and J is TRBJ1-2; D is perhaps TRBD1 (5 bases). Germline CDR1 GTSNPN, CDR2 SVGIG (reference sequence). The CDR3 consists of 12 residues. Trimming pared 6 bases from V and 4 bases from J, leaving 12 bases between.

The chain carries TRBV7-9 and TRBJ1-1; TRBD1 might be the D (5 bases). The CDR3 spans 13 residues. Germline CDR1 is SEHNR and CDR2 is FQNEAQ (reference sequence). V dropped 11 bases and J dropped 0 bases, with 13 bases sitting between them. The CDR3 protein is CASTGGVNTEAFF. Here the CDR3 DNA reads TGTGCCTCGACGGGGGGGGTGAACACTGAAGCTTTCTTT.

The rearrangement links TRBV7-6 to TRBJ2-3, with D perhaps TRBD2 (6 bases). The germline V gene encodes CDR1 SGHVS and CDR2 FNYEAQ. The CDR3 has 17 amino acids. Deletions cut 2 bases from V and 2 bases from J, with 17 bases between. In DNA, the CDR3 is TGTGCCAGCAGCTTATTGGGTGGGCGGGATTTCACAGATACGCAGTATTTT. Protein product: CASSLLGGRDFTDTQYF.

CDR3 amino acids: CASSFGLAVNEQFF. DNA of the CDR3: TGTGCCAGCAGCTTCGGACTAGCGGTGAATGAGCAGTTCTTC. The chain carries TRBV5-4 and TRBJ2-1, with TRBD2 identical over 10 bases. With V trimmed by 2 bases and J by 7 bases, 3 bases remained unmatched. This CDR3 contains 14 residues. The V gene's germline CDR1 is SGHNT and CDR2 YYREEE (reference sequence).